Shown below are 9 T cell receptor beta chains from a single sample sequenced in a study of cytomegalovirus exposure and HLA in healthy donors. The table came from immunoSEQ multiplex PCR; TCRdb's copy has only in-frame clones and leaves some out. The sample lists some 60,000 clones; around 96% were seen once. Sequencing was done on a sample of PBMCs. The source is a man younger than 35 in good health and CMV-seropositive.

The chain links TRBV7-6 to TRBJ2-5; perhaps TRBD2 as D (7 bases). Trimming cost V 7 bases and J 2 bases, with 17 bases left between them. Germline CDR1 SGHVS, CDR2 FNYEAQ. The CDR3 consists of 15 residues. CDR3 amino acids: CASTQGGAEQETQYF. In DNA, the CDR3 is TGTGCCAGCACCCAAGGGGGGGCCGAACAAGAGACCCAGTACTTC.

The J gene is TRBJ2-5, the V gene TRBV6-5; TRBD1 aligns across 7 bases. The V gene's germline CDR1 is MNHEY and CDR2 SVGAGI. This CDR3 is built from 15 residues. V lost 1 base, J lost 4 bases, and 6 bases stayed unmatched. The CDR3 nucleotides read TGTGCCAGCAGTTACTTCTCCGACAGGGCAGAGACCCAGTACTTC. Its translation: CASSYFSDRAETQYF.

This chain uses TRBV27 with TRBJ1-5; D possibly corresponds to TRBD1 (5 bases). Germline lookup yields CDR1 MNHEY and CDR2 SMNVEV (reference sequence). V lost 8 bases, J lost 4 bases, and 15 bases lay in between. The CDR3 runs to 14 residues. The CDR3 here is CASSNGHLNQPQHF. CDR3 sequence (DNA): TGTGCCAGCTCGAACGGACACCTTAATCAGCCCCAGCATTTT.

The chain couples TRBV2 to TRBJ2-7, with D perhaps matching TRBD1 (6 bases). Trimming took 8 bases from V and 5 from J, leaving 19 bases between them. The CDR3 sequence is 14 residues long. Germline CDR1 SNHLY, CDR2 FYNNEI. The CDR3 sequence: CASDGWNRAHEQYF. CDR3 sequence (DNA): TGTGCCAGCGATGGATGGAACAGGGCCCACGAGCAGTACTTC.

The chain joins TRBV30 to TRBJ1-1; D perhaps matches TRBD1 (6 bases). Trimming pared 3 bases from V and 0 bases from J, leaving 8 bases between. CDR1 and CDR2 from the germline V gene are GTSNPN and SVGIG (reference sequence). The CDR3 is 13 residues long. The CDR3 DNA sequence: TGTGCCTGGAGGGGGGCCTTGAACACTGAAGCTTTCTTT. Translating gives CAWRGALNTEAFF.

The J gene is TRBJ2-3, the V gene TRBV10-3; weak D call: TRBD2 (5 bases). CDR1 ENHRY and CDR2 SYGVKD come from the germline V gene. Trimming shortened V by 9 bases and J by 6 bases, and 10 bases separated the two germline ends. The CDR3 runs 11 residues. In nucleotides, the CDR3 is TGTGCCATGGCGGAGGCTGATACGCAGTATTTT. Translated, it gives CAMAEADTQYF.

The rearrangement uses TRBV2 and TRBJ2-7; 16 nucleotides align to TRBD2. The CDR3 runs 15 residues. Trimming cost V 6 bases and J 8 bases; bases outside gene matches: 7. Per the germline V gene, CDR1 is SNHLY and CDR2 is FYNNEI. CDR3 amino acids: CASSGTSGRGGQQYF. The CDR3 nucleotides are TGTGCCAGCAGCGGGACTAGCGGGAGGGGTGGGCAGCAGTACTTC.

The J gene is TRBJ2-5, the V gene TRBV7-9; 7 nucleotides line up with TRBD2. Germline CDR1 SEHNR, CDR2 FQNEAQ (reference sequence). The CDR3 has 15 residues. After removal of 7 bases from V and 4 bases from J, the junction contained 12 bases not matched to a gene. The CDR3 region is CASTPGPGRVETQYF. As DNA, the CDR3 is TGTGCCAGCACCCCAGGTCCTGGGAGGGTAGAGACCCAGTACTTC.

The V and J genes are TRBV6-6 and TRBJ2-2; 12 bases agree with TRBD2. CDR3 length equals 15 residues. V was pared by 8 bases and J by 6 bases, with 7 bases of the junction left unmatched. Germline V gene lookup returns CDR1 MNHNY and CDR2 SVGAGI (reference sequence). The CDR3 is CASYGRLAGAGELFF. As DNA, the CDR3 is TGTGCCAGCTATGGACGACTAGCGGGAGCCGGGGAGCTGTTTTTT.